This T cell receptor beta chain was identified during a study of radiotherapy plus CTLA-4 blockade in lung cancer. General study results and limits: Some TCR clones had been derived from tumors. These clones expanded in peripheral blood after radiotherapy plus ipilimumab.

Repertoires were generated with immunoSEQ multiplex PCR, while TCRdb's copy carries only in-frame clones and drops some. Among approximately 83,000 clones listed, around 76% were seen once. Germline loops: CDR1 MNHNY, CDR2 SVGAGI (reference sequence). This CDR3 region has 13 residues. Between the trimmed V and J ends, which lost 6 bases and 1 base, there was a span of 9 bases. In the case of this clone: Its antigen remains unknown.

The V gene is TRBV6-6, the J gene TRBJ1-1, with D possibly being TRBD1 (6 bases). This material consisted of peripheral blood, taken from a patient treated with radiotherapy plus ipilimumab. This sequence originates from a human donor with non-small cell lung cancer who had a partial response to radiotherapy plus ipilimumab. Some clones in this sample may be carry-over from other donors' samples. CDR3 DNA: TGTGCCAGCAGGAAACAGGGGAACACTGAAGCTTTCTTT. As protein: CASRKQGNTEAFF.